The source of this T cell receptor beta chain is a study of beta chain features in type 1 diabetes. All of the isolated RNA was reverse transcribed, so expressed TCRB transcripts were sequenced. Sequenced by immunoSEQ multiplex PCR; TCRdb stores in-frame clones only, minus some. Of 900,000 or so clones in the sample, 17% were seen once. The V gene's germline CDR1 is MDHEN and CDR2 SYDVKM. With 10 bases clipped from V and 4 bases from J, the junction kept 5 bases outside the gene matches. The CDR3 is made up of 13 amino acids. This clone has just a few counts. Its antigen is currently unknown. Whole-study findings and limits: Patients showed naive, central memory and Treg TCRB repertoires that appeared more similar than those of healthy donors.

Sequenced material: naive CD4+ T cells from blood. The chain joins TRBV28 to TRBJ1-5; 9 bases are shared with TRBD1. The source is a woman in her late teens or twenties in good health. As DNA, the CDR3 is TGTGCCACGGGGACAGGGAGAAATCAGCCCCAGCATTTT. It encodes CATGTGRNQPQHF.